This TCR beta chain was identified in a study of T cells after yellow fever vaccination. General study points: Overlap between CD4 and CD8 compartments was detected for a small share of clonotypes. The booster saw the reappearance of most primary-vaccination clones (around 96% CD4, 88% CD8).

For TCR, cDNA came from 5'RACE template switching, which added a universal primer site and UMIs. TCRdb recomputed calls from the 5' RACE reads with MiXCR, one row per CDR3 protein. The sample lists approximately 600,000 distinct CDR3 sequences, roughly 12% occurring once. Worth noting for this clonotype: Its antigen is not known.

The TCR was taken from a man in his thirties or forties who received the YFV17D yellow fever vaccine. The specimen was PBMCs, collected on the day of the yellow fever booster vaccination.

Written as DNA, the CDR3 is TGCAGTGCTAGTGGCGCTAGCGGGAGCAACTCCTACAATGAGCAGTTCTTC. Amino acid sequence: CSASGASGSNSYNEQFF. This chain uses TRBV20-1 with TRBJ2-1, with TRBD2 identical over 10 bases. This CDR3 contains 17 residues. The germline V gene encodes CDR1 DFQATT and CDR2 SNEGSKA (reference sequence). The ends lost 3 bases at V and 0 bases at J; junction bases unmatched: 8.